This TCR beta chain was identified during a study of spatial heterogeneity in lung cancer. Whole-study results and caveats: Ubiquitous expanded tumor TCRs appeared in blood more at resection than follow-up.

Time point defined: sample taken at primary tumor resection. Samples came from about 72 TRACERx patients with untreated early-stage lung cancer. Unsorted whole RNA of tumor, nontumor lung or frozen PBMC was sequenced. Every TCR cDNA molecule bore a unique molecular identifier. Using its own MiXCR run on the 5' RACE reads, TCRdb lists one record per CDR3 protein. Of approximately 40,000 distinct CDR3 sequences listed, over 6.5% are singletons. This clonotype was found many times. Its specificity is unknown. Germline lookup yields CDR1 SQVTM and CDR2 ANQGSEA. Trimming took 6 bases from V and 3 from J, leaving 8 bases between them. The length of the CDR3 is 11 residues.

The rearrangement uses TRBV29-1 and TRBJ2-5; D uncertain. This TCR was recovered from a female donor with early-stage non-small cell lung cancer. The sequenced sample was PBMCs, obtained at surgery. CDR3 in DNA: TGCAGCGTCCGATGGGAAGAGACCCAGTACTTC. Its protein product is CSVRWEETQYF.